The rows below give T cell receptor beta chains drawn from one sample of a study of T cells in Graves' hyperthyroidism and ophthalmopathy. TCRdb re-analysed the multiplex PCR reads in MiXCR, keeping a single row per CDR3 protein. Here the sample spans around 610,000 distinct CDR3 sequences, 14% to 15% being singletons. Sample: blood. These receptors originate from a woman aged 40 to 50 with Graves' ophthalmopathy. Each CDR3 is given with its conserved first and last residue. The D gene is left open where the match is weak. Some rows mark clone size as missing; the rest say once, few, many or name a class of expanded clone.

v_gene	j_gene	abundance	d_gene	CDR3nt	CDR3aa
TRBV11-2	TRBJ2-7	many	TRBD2	TGTGCCAGCAGCTCACCTTTGGGACTAGCGGCTTACGAGCAGTACTTC	CASSSPLGLAAYEQYF
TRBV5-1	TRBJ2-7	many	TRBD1	TGCGCCAGCAGCTACGGACAGGGGAGTCACGAGCAGTACTTC	CASSYGQGSHEQYF
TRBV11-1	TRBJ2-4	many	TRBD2	TGTGCCAGCAGCAACGGGGGAGCTAGCGGGAGCGGTGGCAAAAACATTCAGTACTTC	CASSNGGASGSGGKNIQYF
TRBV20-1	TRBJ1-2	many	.	TGCAGTCCGGGCGGTTCTAACTATGGCTACACCTTC	CSPGGSNYGYTF
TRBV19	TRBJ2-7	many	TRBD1	TGTGCCAGTAGTACCCCCCAGGGGGCGAAATACGAGCAGTACTTC	CASSTPQGAKYEQYF
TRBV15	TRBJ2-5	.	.	TGTGCCACCAGCAGAGATTCCGGGGCGAGAGGAGAGACCCAGTACTTC	CATSRDSGARGETQYF
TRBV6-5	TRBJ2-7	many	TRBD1	TGTGCCAGCAGTTACTCGGGACAGGGGGGACAGTACTTC	CASSYSGQGGQYF
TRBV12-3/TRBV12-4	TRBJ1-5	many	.	TGTGCCAGCAGTTTATTTGGAGATGATCAGCCCCAGCATTTT	CASSLFGDDQPQHF
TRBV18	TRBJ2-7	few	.	TGTGCCAGCTCACCCCCTTACAGGAGCTCCTACGAGCAGTACTTC	CASSPPYRSSYEQYF
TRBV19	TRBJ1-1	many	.	TGTGCCAGTAGTATAGGAGCCACTGAAGCTTTCTTT	CASSIGATEAFF
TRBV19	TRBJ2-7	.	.	TGTGCCAGTAGTGACGGGAGCCCGCCCTCCGAGCAGTACTTC	CASSDGSPPSEQYF
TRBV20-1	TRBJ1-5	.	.	TGCAGTGCTAGTGGACACAAATATAGCAATCAGCCCCAGCATTTT	CSASGHKYSNQPQHF
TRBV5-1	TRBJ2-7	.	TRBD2	TGCGCCAGCAGCCATAGCGGGAGGGACGAGCAGTACTTC	CASSHSGRDEQYF
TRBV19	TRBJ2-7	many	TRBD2	TGTGCCAGTAGTGTACAAGCGGGAGCTAACTACGAGCAGTACTTC	CASSVQAGANYEQYF
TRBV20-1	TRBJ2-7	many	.	TGCAGTGCGATAGTCCGGAGCTCCTACGAGCAGTACTTC	CSAIVRSSYEQYF
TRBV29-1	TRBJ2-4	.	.	TGCAGCGTTCTCGATTCACTAGCCAAAAACATTCAGTACTTC	CSVLDSLAKNIQYF